A selection of T cell receptor beta chains follows, all from one sample in a study of blood T cell repertoires in COVID-19. TCRdb's copy holds only in-frame clones and misses some; the assay was immunoSEQ multiplex PCR. The sample yields more than 250,000 clones, 82% seen once. The specimen was PBMCs or T cells enriched from blood (not recorded which). The receptors derive from a man aged 35 to 55 who had been exposed to COVID-19. The CDR3 runs from the conserved cysteine through the conserved F or W. D genes are given only for firm matches. The size field is filled for only some rows; it gives once, few, many or a size class.

D gene: NA; J gene: TRBJ1-1; clone size: once; V gene: TRBV6-5; CDR3 protein: CASRERNTEAFF; CDR3 DNA: TGTGCCAGCAGAGAGAGAAACACTGAAGCTTTCTTT
D gene: NA; J gene: TRBJ2-7; clone size: NA; V gene: TRBV5-1; CDR3 protein: CASSLEGREVNEQYF; CDR3 DNA: TGCGCCAGCAGCTTGGAAGGCAGGGAAGTCAACGAGCAGTACTTC
D gene: NA; J gene: TRBJ2-2; clone size: NA; V gene: TRBV21-1; CDR3 protein: CASGLGRLVTGELFF; CDR3 DNA: TGTGCCAGCGGACTAGGGCGACTAGTCACCGGGGAGCTGTTTTTT
D gene: TRBD2; J gene: TRBJ2-1; clone size: NA; V gene: TRBV2; CDR3 protein: CASLGRIAGHNEQFF; CDR3 DNA: TGTGCCAGTCTCGGTAGAATAGCGGGGCACAATGAGCAGTTCTTC
D gene: TRBD1; J gene: TRBJ1-2; clone size: NA; V gene: TRBV30; CDR3 protein: CAWSRGQGLNEGYTF; CDR3 DNA: TGTGCCTGGAGTCGAGGACAGGGACTCAACGAGGGCTACACCTTC
D gene: TRBD2; J gene: TRBJ2-5; clone size: NA; V gene: TRBV11-2; CDR3 protein: CASRNSGSGGETQYF; CDR3 DNA: TGTGCCAGCCGAAATAGCGGGAGTGGGGGTGAGACCCAGTACTTC
D gene: TRBD2; J gene: TRBJ2-3; clone size: NA; V gene: TRBV19; CDR3 protein: CASRDPSGTRGTDTQYF; CDR3 DNA: TGTGCCAGTAGAGACCCTAGCGGGACGAGGGGCACAGATACGCAGTATTTT
D gene: NA; J gene: TRBJ2-1; clone size: NA; V gene: TRBV11-3; CDR3 protein: CASSFGGFRLIEQFF; CDR3 DNA: TGTGCCAGCAGCTTCGGAGGTTTTCGTCTCATTGAGCAGTTCTTC
D gene: NA; J gene: TRBJ1-1; clone size: NA; V gene: TRBV11-1; CDR3 protein: CASSPPLNTEAFF; CDR3 DNA: TGTGCCAGCAGCCCCCCGTTGAACACTGAAGCTTTCTTT
D gene: TRBD1; J gene: TRBJ2-7; clone size: NA; V gene: TRBV18; CDR3 protein: CASSPGTGPREQYF; CDR3 DNA: TGTGCCAGCTCACCTGGGACAGGGCCAAGGGAGCAGTACTTC
D gene: TRBD2; J gene: TRBJ2-1; clone size: NA; V gene: TRBV24-1; CDR3 protein: CATSDWASGSNEQFF; CDR3 DNA: TGTGCCACCAGTGATTGGGCTAGCGGGAGTAATGAGCAGTTCTTC